This TCR beta chain was identified in a study of T cell responses to AZD1222 COVID-19 vaccine. General study points: Rises in breadth and depth of Spike-specific TCRs came after two AZD1222 doses. Donors, mostly white British, included more females; clonal diversity was possibly underestimated. Spike-wide vaccine-associated CD4 TCRs dominated at 160-218 and 743-854. Reports say nearly half of spike-specific TCRs go after unmutated variant regions.

Some clones are missing from TCRdb's copy, which holds only in-frame ones; the method was immunoSEQ multiplex PCR. This sample has 75,000 to 85,000 clones; about nine tenths occur once, and the top ten carry more than 4%. This CDR3 contains 15 residues. The germline V and J ends were trimmed by 7 bases and 0 bases, with 15 bases remaining between them. The V gene's germline CDR1 is MNHEY and CDR2 SVGAGI. A remark on this clone: The antigen is unknown.

The rearrangement links TRBV6-5 to TRBJ1-1, with no clear D. The source material was peripheral blood, sampled on day 0 of AZD1222 vaccination. The receptor was derived from an adult in good health. The CDR3: CASKDLGLLNTEAFF. The DNA of the CDR3 is TGTGCCAGCAAAGACCTAGGACTCCTGAACACTGAAGCTTTCTTT.